Listed below are T cell receptor beta chains from one sample, sequenced in a study of neurological immune-mediated disorders. TCRdb used MiXCR to reprocess the 5' RACE reads, holding one entry per CDR3 protein. The profile shows about 38,000 distinct CDR3 sequences, around 10% of them singletons. The sequencing input was PBMCs. The source of these receptors is a man aged 60 to 69 with HTLV-1-associated myelopathy (HAM/TSP). Each CDR3 is given with its conserved first and last residue. A D gene is named only where the DNA matches it firmly. The size of a clone is reported for some rows only, either as once, few or many, or as a class for expanded clones.

>TRBJ2-1|TRBD1|many|TRBV19
CASSGQGGHEQFF
TGTGCCAGTAGCGGACAGGGTGGGCATGAGCAGTTCTTC
>TRBJ1-3|TRBD1|many|TRBV5-1
CASSLGQAGNTIYF
TGCGCCAGCAGCCTGGGACAGGCTGGAAACACCATATATTTT
>TRBJ2-2|TRBD1|many|TRBV7-8
CASSSAGQANTGELFF
TGTGCCAGCAGCTCGGCCGGACAGGCAAACACCGGGGAGCTGTTTTTT
>TRBJ2-2|.|many|TRBV12-3/TRBV12-4
CASSLRRNTGELFF
TGTGCCAGCAGTTTACGGCGCAACACCGGGGAGCTGTTTTTT
>TRBJ2-1|.|.|TRBV20-1
CSATTPTSYNEQFF
TGCAGTGCTACCACACCAACTAGCTACAATGAGCAGTTCTTC
>TRBJ2-3|.|many|TRBV6-5
CASSYSSRGGTDTQYF
TGTGCCAGCAGTTACTCGAGCCGGGGAGGCACAGATACGCAGTATTTT
>TRBJ1-5|TRBD1|many|TRBV6-2/TRBV6-3
CATHRDRGWQPQHF
TGTGCCACCCACCGGGACAGGGGCTGGCAGCCCCAGCATTTT
>TRBJ1-5|.|many|TRBV12-3/TRBV12-4
CASSLDGQPQHF
TGTGCCAGCAGTTTAGACGGTCAGCCCCAGCATTTT
>TRBJ2-3|.|many|TRBV10-3
CAISGSGTDTQYF
TGTGCCATCAGTGGCAGTGGCACAGATACGCAGTATTTT
>TRBJ2-2|.|many|TRBV2
CASTRLANTGELFF
TGTGCCAGCACGCGACTCGCGAACACCGGGGAGCTGTTTTTT
>TRBJ2-2|TRBD1|many|TRBV7-8
CASSFSGQVGGELFF
TGTGCCAGCAGCTTCTCCGGACAGGTTGGCGGGGAGCTGTTTTTT
>TRBJ1-2|.|.|TRBV7-2
CASSTTWGDYGYTF
TGTGCCAGCAGCACGACCTGGGGGGACTATGGCTACACCTTC
>TRBJ2-1|TRBD2|many|TRBV20-1
CSARDLGSSGRVNEQFF
TGCAGTGCTAGAGATCTTGGTAGTAGCGGGAGGGTCAATGAGCAGTTCTTC
>TRBJ2-1|TRBD2|many|TRBV3-1
CASSPAGTSQFF
TGTGCCAGCAGCCCTGCCGGGACTAGCCAGTTCTTC
>TRBJ1-5|.|many|TRBV7-2
CASSLWGDQPQHF
TGTGCCAGCAGCCTATGGGGAGATCAGCCCCAGCATTTT
>TRBJ2-1|TRBD2|many|TRBV5-1
CASSLVTSGSNEQFF
TGCGCCAGCAGCTTGGTGACTAGCGGGAGTAATGAGCAGTTCTTC
>TRBJ2-1|TRBD2|few|TRBV6-1
CASSEGIVASGRPYNEQFF
TGTGCCAGCAGTGAAGGAATAGTGGCTAGCGGGAGGCCATACAATGAGCAGTTCTTC
>TRBJ2-5|TRBD1|many|TRBV15
CATSRVGQGLNWETQYF
TGTGCCACCAGCAGGGTCGGACAGGGGCTCAATTGGGAGACCCAGTACTTC
>TRBJ2-1|.|many|TRBV5-1
CASSIQSNEQFF
TGCGCCAGCAGCATACAAAGCAATGAGCAGTTCTTC
>TRBJ2-3|TRBD2|many|TRBV27
CATGRVGTDTQYF
TGTGCCACCGGGAGGGTCGGCACAGATACGCAGTATTTT
>TRBJ2-7|.|.|TRBV20-1
CSAIDGVHEQYF
TGCAGTGCTATAGACGGGGTCCACGAGCAGTACTTC
>TRBJ1-2|.|many|TRBV5-1
CASSLDPQIYGYTF
TGCGCCAGCAGCTTGGACCCCCAGATATATGGCTACACCTTC
>TRBJ2-7|.|many|TRBV6-2/TRBV6-3
CASSYAPRGIGYEQYF
TGTGCCAGCAGTTACGCCCCCAGGGGAATTGGCTACGAGCAGTACTTC
>TRBJ2-1|TRBD2|many|TRBV5-1
CASSSGMDNEQFF
TGCGCCAGCAGCAGCGGGATGGACAATGAGCAGTTCTTC
>TRBJ2-1|.|many|TRBV9
CASSATVQLDNEQFF
TGTGCCAGCAGCGCTACAGTTCAACTCGACAATGAGCAGTTCTTC
>TRBJ2-3|.|many|TRBV25-1
CASSTHSGFTDTQYF
TGTGCCAGCAGTACCCACTCAGGGTTCACAGATACGCAGTATTTT
>TRBJ2-1|.|many|TRBV20-1
CSARDLEGTNEQFF
TGCAGTGCTAGAGATCTCGAGGGCACCAATGAGCAGTTCTTC
>TRBJ2-3|.|.|TRBV14
CASPFQSDTQYF
TGTGCCAGCCCGTTTCAGTCTGATACGCAGTATTTT
>TRBJ2-7|TRBD1|many|TRBV20-1
CSARDNRGYEQYF
TGCAGTGCTAGAGATAACAGGGGGTACGAGCAGTACTTC
>TRBJ2-1|.|.|TRBV7-9
CASSLTSKGGNEQFF
TGTGCCAGCAGCTTAACTAGTAAGGGGGGCAATGAGCAGTTCTTC
>TRBJ2-1|.|many|TRBV12-3/TRBV12-4
CASSSRSKGTLNNEQFF
TGTGCCAGCAGTTCTAGATCCAAGGGGACTTTAAACAATGAGCAGTTCTTC
>TRBJ2-7|TRBD1|many|TRBV6-1
CASSSGQGGTYEQYF
TGTGCCAGCAGTTCGGGACAGGGGGGAACCTACGAGCAGTACTTC
>TRBJ2-2|TRBD2|many|TRBV5-1
CASSLAPGGINTGELFF
TGCGCCAGCAGCTTGGCCCCGGGAGGGATAAACACCGGGGAGCTGTTTTTT
>TRBJ2-2|.|medium-sized|TRBV5-1
CASRRGSGTNTGELFF
TGCGCCAGCAGGAGGGGTTCGGGGACGAACACCGGGGAGCTGTTTTTT
>TRBJ2-7|.|many|TRBV5-1
CASSLSTGGNSYEQYF
TGCGCCAGCAGCTTGTCTACCGGTGGGAACTCCTACGAGCAGTACTTC
>TRBJ2-3|.|many|TRBV20-1
CSAGSKGRTDTQYF
TGCAGTGCTGGATCGAAGGGGCGCACAGATACGCAGTATTTT
>TRBJ2-5|TRBD2|medium-sized|TRBV5-1
CASSGQPSGVRQETQYF
TGCGCCAGCAGCGGTCAGCCTAGCGGGGTCAGACAAGAGACCCAGTACTTC
>TRBJ2-1|.|many|TRBV6-1
CASSEGRHPSSYNEQFF
TGTGCCAGCAGTGAAGGGCGTCACCCGAGCTCCTACAATGAGCAGTTCTTC
>TRBJ2-7|TRBD1|many|TRBV5-1
CASSLRPGQPPLVEGVPYEQYF
TGCGCCAGCAGCTTGAGGCCGGGACAGCCTCCCCTAGTTGAGGGAGTCCCCTACGAGCAGTACTTC
>TRBJ2-1|.|many|TRBV5-1
CASSLASVANLGEQFF
TGCGCCAGCAGCTTGGCCAGCGTAGCAAACTTAGGTGAGCAGTTCTTC
>TRBJ2-2|TRBD1|many|TRBV3-1
CASSRQGAGELFF
TGTGCCAGCAGCCGACAGGGGGCCGGGGAGCTGTTTTTT
>TRBJ2-1|TRBD1|many|TRBV5-1
CASSFKGTGGNEQFF
TGCGCCAGCAGCTTCAAGGGGACAGGGGGTAATGAGCAGTTCTTC
>TRBJ1-5|TRBD1|many|TRBV5-1
CASSPGTGENQPQHF
TGCGCCAGCAGCCCAGGGACAGGGGAGAATCAGCCCCAGCATTTT
>TRBJ2-7|TRBD2|many|TRBV28
CASRIAGVRALGEQYF
TGTGCCAGCAGGATAGCGGGAGTGAGGGCCTTGGGGGAGCAGTACTTC
>TRBJ2-7|.|many|TRBV20-1
CSAPKRGGYEQYF
TGCAGTGCTCCAAAAAGGGGGGGATACGAGCAGTACTTC
>TRBJ2-6|.|many|TRBV5-1
CASSPGRSGANVLTF
TGCGCCAGCAGTCCCGGGCGGTCTGGGGCCAACGTCCTGACTTTC
>TRBJ2-1|.|few|TRBV28
CASSLSYNEQFF
TGTGCCAGCAGTTTAAGTTACAATGAGCAGTTCTTC
>TRBJ1-2|.|many|TRBV5-1
CASSRHLTNYGYTF
TGCGCCAGCAGCCGACACTTGACTAACTATGGCTACACCTTC
>TRBJ1-6|.|.|TRBV27
CACCSAGAGLHF
TGTGCCTGCTGCTCGGCAGGAGCTGGCCTCCACTTT
>TRBJ1-4|.|many|TRBV15
CATSRDGRSNEKLFF
TGTGCCACCAGCAGAGACGGGCGTTCTAATGAAAAACTGTTTTTT
>TRBJ2-7|TRBD1|many|TRBV5-1
CASSLTGGHYEQYF
TGCGCCAGCAGCTTGACAGGGGGCCACTACGAGCAGTACTTC
>TRBJ1-1|.|few|TRBV5-1
CASSPLGVMNTEAFF
TGCGCCAGCAGCCCACTAGGGGTGATGAACACTGAAGCTTTCTTT
>TRBJ2-5|TRBD2|many|TRBV27
CASTPLAGGPGFQETQYF
TGTGCCAGCACCCCTCTAGCGGGAGGTCCCGGATTTCAAGAGACCCAGTACTTC
>TRBJ2-5|.|many|TRBV5-1
CASSLEGGQETQYF
TGCGCCAGCAGCTTGGAAGGCGGCCAAGAGACCCAGTACTTC
>TRBJ2-1|.|many|TRBV7-2
CASSFVTNEQFF
TGTGCCAGCAGCTTCGTGACTAATGAGCAGTTCTTC
>TRBJ2-3|.|many|TRBV4-1
CASSRSLRSYTDTQYF
TGCGCCAGCAGCCGAAGCTTACGGAGTTACACAGATACGCAGTATTTT
>TRBJ1-5|TRBD1|many|TRBV29-1
CSVAGGQDQPQHF
TGCAGCGTTGCTGGGGGACAGGATCAGCCCCAGCATTTT